The 6 T cell receptor beta chains reported below all come from one sample, sequenced in a study of T cell responses to AZD1222 COVID-19 vaccine. Clones were read by immunoSEQ multiplex PCR, and TCRdb kept only the in-frame ones, dropping some. The repertoire consists of tens of thousands of clones, with around 91% occurring once and the leading ten covering around 29%. This specimen was peripheral blood, taken on day 0 of AZD1222 vaccination. All receptors come from an adult in good health.

The rearrangement uses TRBV9 and TRBJ2-3; 8 bases align to TRBD2. Trimming took 0 bases from V and 4 from J; bases not matched to a gene: 4. This CDR3 has 15 residues. In germline, CDR1 is SGDLS, CDR2 YYNGEE. CDR3 loop: CASSVDGLAPDTQYF. CDR3 nucleotides: TGTGCCAGCAGCGTAGATGGACTAGCTCCAGATACGCAGTATTTT. Combining the CDR3 with reference TRBV9 and TRBJ2-3 gives the whole variable domain DSGVTQTPKHLITATGQRVTLRCSPRSGDLSVYWYQQSLDQGLQFLIQYYNGEERAKGNILERFSAQQFPDLHSELNLSSLELGDSALYFCASSVDGLAPDTQYFGPGTRLTVL.

The chain uses TRBV10-3 and TRBJ1-5; 7 bases agree with TRBD1. V shed 6 bases and J 2 bases; nucleotides not matched to a gene: 4. The CDR3 covers 14 residues. Germline CDR1 reads ENHRY; CDR2 reads SYGVKD. The CDR3 reads CAIREGAGNQPQHF. The CDR3 nucleotides are TGTGCCATCAGGGAGGGGGCAGGCAATCAGCCCCAGCATTTT.

This chain joins TRBV27 and TRBJ1-2, with TRBD1 matching 8 bases. The germline gives CDR1 MNHEY, CDR2 SMNVEV (reference sequence). V lost 5 bases to trimming and J lost 4 bases; unmatched junction nucleotides: 6. This CDR3 is built from 14 residues. The CDR3 loop reads CASSGQGGGYGYTF. The CDR3 DNA reads as TGTGCCAGCAGTGGACAGGGAGGGGGCTATGGCTACACCTTC.

This clone was detected only once. The chain recombines TRBV4-2 with TRBJ2-4; no clear D. The CDR3 spans 14 residues. Trimming left V 4 bases short and J 0 bases short, with 7 bases between. Germline lookup yields CDR1 LGHNA and CDR2 YNFKEQ. The CDR3: CASSPILAKNIQYF. For the CDR3, the DNA is TGTGCCAGCAGCCCCATTTTAGCCAAAAACATTCAGTACTTC.

CDR3 loop: CATARDRSYPNGGYGYTF. The CDR3 coding sequence is TGTGCCACCGCCCGGGACAGGTCTTACCCTAACGGGGGCTATGGCTACACCTTC. The chain is built from TRBV27 and TRBJ1-2; TRBD1 matches 8 bases. CDR1 MNHEY and CDR2 SMNVEV come from the germline V gene (reference sequence). V trimming: 10 bases; J trimming: 4 bases; junction bases outside the gene matches: 23. CDR3 length equals 18 residues.

The rearrangement uses TRBV19 and TRBJ2-1, with D possibly matching TRBD1 (6 bases). Germline CDR1 and CDR2: LNHDA and SQIVND (reference sequence). The V gene lost 6 bases and the J gene lost 4 bases, with 13 bases spanning the gap. This CDR3 is built from 14 residues. Here the CDR3 DNA reads TGTGCCAGTAGAGGCAGGGGTTCATACAATGAGCAGTTCTTC. Translation: CASRGRGSYNEQFF.